The T cell receptor (beta chain) under discussion was sequenced for a study of T cell repertoires in cytomegalovirus infection. From the reads, TCRdb called clonotypes with MiXCR, one entry per CDR3 protein. The sample lists roughly 320,000 distinct CDR3 sequences; roughly a tenth were seen once. Germline CDR1 and CDR2: DFQATT and SNEGSKA (reference sequence). The CDR3 covers 13 residues. The V and J ends lost 3 bases and 5 bases respectively, with 13 bases between them. This clonotype was observed at least ten times. The J gene is TRBJ2-5, the V gene TRBV20-1, with TRBD1 as a possible D gene (5 bases). The sample was PBMCs. The origin of this receptor is a human donor in good health (CMV status not recorded). Some clones in this sample may be carry-over from other donors' samples. The CDR3 region is CSARPRVLETQYF. For the CDR3, the DNA is TGCAGTGCTAGGCCCAGGGTTTTGGAGACCCAGTACTTC.